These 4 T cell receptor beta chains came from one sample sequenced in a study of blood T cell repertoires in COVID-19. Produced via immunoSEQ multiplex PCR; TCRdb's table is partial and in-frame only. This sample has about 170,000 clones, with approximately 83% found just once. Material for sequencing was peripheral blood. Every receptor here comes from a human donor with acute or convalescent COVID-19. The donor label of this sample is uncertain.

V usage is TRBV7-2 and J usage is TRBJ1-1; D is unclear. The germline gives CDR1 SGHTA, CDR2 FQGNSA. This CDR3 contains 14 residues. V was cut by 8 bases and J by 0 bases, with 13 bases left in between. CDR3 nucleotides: TGTGCCAGCGCCCTAGGGAGGATGAACACTGAAGCTTTCTTT. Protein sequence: CASALGRMNTEAFF.

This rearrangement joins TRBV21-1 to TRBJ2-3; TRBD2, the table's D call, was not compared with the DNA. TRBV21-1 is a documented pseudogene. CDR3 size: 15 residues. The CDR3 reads CASSGLAGPTDTQYF. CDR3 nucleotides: TGTGCCAGCAGCGGACTAGCGGGACCAACAGATACGCAGTATTTT.

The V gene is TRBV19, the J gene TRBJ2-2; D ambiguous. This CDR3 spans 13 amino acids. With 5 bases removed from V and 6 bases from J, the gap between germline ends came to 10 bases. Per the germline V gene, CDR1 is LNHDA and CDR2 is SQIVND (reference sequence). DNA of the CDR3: TGTGCCAGTAGTCAGTTCGTGGCCGGGGAGCTGTTTTTT. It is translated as CASSQFVAGELFF.

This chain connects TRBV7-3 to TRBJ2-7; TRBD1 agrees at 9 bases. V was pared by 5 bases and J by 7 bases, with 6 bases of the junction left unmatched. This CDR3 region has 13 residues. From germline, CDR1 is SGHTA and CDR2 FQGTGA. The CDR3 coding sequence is TGTGCCAGCAGCCCGGACAGGGGCTGGGAGCAGTACTTC. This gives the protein CASSPDRGWEQYF. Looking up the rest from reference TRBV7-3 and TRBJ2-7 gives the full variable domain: GAGVSQTPSNKVTEKGKYVELRCDPISGHTALYWYRQSLGQGPEFLIYFQGTGAADDSGLPNDRFFAVRPEGSVSTLKIQRTERGDSAVYLCASSPDRGWEQYFGPGTRLTVT.